This TCR beta chain was identified during a study of T cell repertoires in cytomegalovirus infection. Looking at the study overall: CMV infection together with matching HLA type was indicated by public TCR beta signatures.

CDR1 is SNHLY and CDR2 is FYNNEI in the germline V gene. Losses at the gene ends were 8 bases for V and 5 bases for J; bases not matched to a gene: 11. The CDR3 has 16 residues. Study-level findings and limits: There were HLA-C-restricted CMV-specific TCR beta clonotypes dominating the ex vivo response. Of the TCR beta families, the public ones yielded a cumulative frequency that identified carriers of CMV plus the relevant HLA.

With regard to this clonotype: What it recognizes is unknown.

TCRdb fed the reads into MiXCR, producing one record per CDR3 protein. The sample yields some 600,000 distinct CDR3 sequences, about 24% seen once. Source material: CD8+ T cells from PBMCs. The chain links TRBV2 to TRBJ2-1; TRBD2 matches at 11 bases. This sequence was found in a human donor in good health (CMV status not recorded). Some clones in this sample may be carry-over from other donors' samples. CDR3 sequence (DNA): TGTGCCAGCTTACTAGCGGGGGTCCTTCGCGACAATGAGCAGTTCTTC. Translation gives CASLLAGVLRDNEQFF.